These 27 T cell receptor beta chains originate from one sample sequenced in a study of blood T cell repertoires in COVID-19. This table comes from immunoSEQ multiplex PCR, and its TCRdb copy is limited to in-frame clones, with some not included. The data show 65,000 to 70,000 clones, with 91% seen just once and around 13% held by the top ten. The sample consisted of peripheral blood. These receptor sequences come from a human donor with active COVID-19. The donor label of this sample is uncertain.

CDR3 protein: CASTLGAGDQYF. Written as DNA, the CDR3 is TGTGCCAGCACCCTGGGAGCGGGGGACCAGTACTTC. The chain is built from TRBV3-1 (or the pseudogene TRBV3-2) and TRBJ2-5; 8 bases line up with TRBD2. This CDR3 region has 12 residues. V shed 7 bases and J 10 bases; nucleotides not matched to a gene: 8. The germline V gene has CDR1 LGHDT and CDR2 YNNKEL (reference sequence).

This clone showed up just once. This sequence joins TRBV7-2 and TRBJ2-3; the D gene is possibly TRBD1 (6 bases). Trimming left V 0 bases short and J 2 bases short, with 9 bases between. From germline, CDR1 is SGHTA and CDR2 FQGNSA. This CDR3 is 15 amino acids long. Here the CDR3 DNA reads TGTGCCAGCAGCTTAGCCGGACAGACCACAGATACGCAGTATTTT. Protein: CASSLAGQTTDTQYF.

This clone was seen just once. The V call is TRBV12-2, the J call TRBJ1-5; no DNA check was done on the table's D call, TRBD1. TRBV12-2 is a pseudogene locus. There are 14 residues in the CDR3. The CDR3 DNA reads TGTGCAAGTCGCTTAGGACCTGGGGCTCAGCCCCAGCATTTT. It specifies CASRLGPGAQPQHF.

The sample holds one count of this clone. This chain joins TRBV10-2 and TRBJ1-6; D is uncertain. Germline V gene lookup returns CDR1 WSHSY and CDR2 SAAADI. The CDR3 runs to 12 residues. V was clipped by 3 bases and J by 10 bases, with 7 bases between them. CDR3 amino acids: CASSDPPSPLHF. CDR3 bases: TGCGCCAGCAGTGACCCTCCCTCACCCCTCCACTTT.

This clone has a handful of counts. At one end the junction does not follow the germline gene, possibly because of a read error. The V gene is TRBV7-8, the J gene TRBJ2-5, with D maybe TRBD2 (6 bases). Germline V gene sequence: CDR1 SGHVS, CDR2 FQNEAQ. The length of the CDR3 is 13 residues. In DNA form, the CDR3 reads TGTGCCAGCAGCTTAGGGACGGGAGAGACCCACTACTTC. Amino acids: CASSLGTGETHYF.

This rearrangement joins TRBV3-1 (or the pseudogene TRBV3-2) to TRBJ2-1; D is undetermined. The CDR3 contains 13 residues. The V gene lost 0 bases and the J gene lost 10 bases, with 10 bases spanning the gap. Germline lookup yields CDR1 LGHDT and CDR2 YNNKEL (reference sequence). DNA of the CDR3: TGTGCCAGCAGCCAAGAGTTTCCTCGGGAGCAGTTCTTC. It encodes CASSQEFPREQFF.

The rearrangement links TRBV19 to TRBJ1-5; 7 nucleotides line up with TRBD1. The CDR3 spans 17 residues. Germline V CDR1 and CDR2: LNHDA, SQIVND (reference sequence). V lost 4 bases and J lost 4; bases outside the gene matches: 13. The CDR3 nucleotides read TGTGCCAGTAGTACCCGACAGGGAACCTTTGTAAATCAGCCCCAGCATTTT. Amino acid sequence: CASSTRQGTFVNQPQHF.

This CDR3 is CSVEAVGLQGTQPQHF. The CDR3 coding sequence is TGCAGCGTTGAAGCGGTAGGCTTACAGGGGACTCAGCCCCAGCATTTT. The chain recombines TRBV29-1 with TRBJ1-5; TRBD1 agrees at 7 bases. Germline V lookup: CDR1 SQVTM, CDR2 ANQGSEA. Unmatched junction bases numbered 12, after V lost 1 base and J lost 6 bases. This CDR3 contains 16 residues.

This chain links TRBV15 with TRBJ2-5, with D unresolved. Deletions cut 1 base from V and 5 bases from J, with 14 bases between. CDR1 LNHNV and CDR2 YYDKDF come from the germline V gene (reference sequence). This CDR3 contains 15 residues. The CDR3 reads CATSRASPGEETQYF. CDR3 sequence (DNA): TGTGCCACCAGCAGAGCCTCCCCCGGAGAGGAGACCCAGTACTTC.

The gene calls are TRBV6-5 and TRBJ2-7; D perhaps matches TRBD2 (6 bases). Germline CDR1 is MNHEY and CDR2 is SVGAGI. The CDR3 length is 14 residues. Trimming pared 5 bases from V and 1 base from J, leaving 12 bases between. The chain's CDR3 is CASSNNLASYEQYF. The DNA for the CDR3 is TGTGCCAGCAGTAATAACCTAGCGTCCTACGAGCAGTACTTC.

This clone was observed a single time. V gene TRBV7-2 combines with J gene TRBJ1-6; TRBD1 matches at 9 bases. Looked up from germline, CDR1 is SGHTA and CDR2 is FQGNSA. This CDR3 is 15 amino acids long. The V and J ends lost 3 bases and 13 bases, in that order; junction bases with no gene match: 10. CDR3 region: CASSFRGTGKEPLHF. In nucleotides, the CDR3 is TGTGCCAGCAGCTTCCGGGGGACAGGGAAGGAGCCCCTCCACTTT.

The chain carries TRBV28 and TRBJ2-1; 9 nucleotides align to TRBD2. V was clipped by 4 bases and J by 4 bases; unmatched bases: 5. Germline V lookup: CDR1 MDHEN, CDR2 SYDVKM. This CDR3 comprises 15 residues. CDR3 in DNA: TGTGCCAGCAGTTCGACTAGCGGAGATTACAATGAGCAGTTCTTC. Translation: CASSSTSGDYNEQFF.

The chain combines TRBV18 with TRBJ1-5; tentatively, D is TRBD1 (5 bases). The V and J ends lost 5 bases and 4 bases respectively, with 9 bases between them. CDR1 and CDR2 from the germline V gene are KGHSH and LQKENI. CDR3 length: 13 residues. This CDR3 reads CASSTRQNQPQHF. DNA of the CDR3: TGTGCCAGCTCAACTCGACAGAATCAGCCCCAGCATTTT.

The gene calls are TRBV7-2 and TRBJ2-7; D perhaps matches TRBD2 (5 bases). Between the trimmed V and J ends, which lost 7 bases and 2 bases, there was a span of 12 bases. In germline, CDR1 is SGHTA, CDR2 FQGNSA. The CDR3 covers 13 residues. The chain's CDR3 is CASTTSFTYEQYF. For the CDR3, the DNA is TGTGCCAGCACTACTAGTTTCACCTACGAGCAGTACTTC.

The count of this clone is one. J is TRBJ2-7 and V is TRBV6-2 or TRBV6-3; D perhaps matches TRBD1 (5 bases). Trimming removed 6 bases at V and 3 bases at J, with 12 bases between. The germline gives CDR1 MNHEY, CDR2 SVGEGT. The CDR3 runs to 13 residues. In nucleotides, the CDR3 is TGTGCCAGCAGCCGACAGCTTTACTACGAGCAGTACTTC. Translating gives CASSRQLYYEQYF.

The chain combines TRBV10-3 with TRBJ2-1; 9 bases fit TRBD2. The length of the CDR3 is 20 residues. Losses at the gene ends were 3 bases for V and 4 bases for J; bases not matched to a gene: 19. Germline CDR1 ENHRY, CDR2 SYGVKD. CDR3 nucleotides: TGTGCCATCAGTGATATTACAGGCGGGAGGGCTCGAAGTAGTTACAATGAGCAGTTCTTC. It specifies CAISDITGGRARSSYNEQFF.

The rearrangement uses TRBV28 and TRBJ1-1, with D possibly TRBD1 on 6 matching bases. The CDR3 loop spans 15 amino acids. V shed 6 bases and J shed 1 base, with 15 bases lying between them. Looked up from germline, CDR1 is MDHEN and CDR2 is SYDVKM. CDR3 sequence (DNA): TGTGCCAGCAGCCGACGGGGGGGGGCGAACACTGAAGCTTTCTTT. Translated: CASSRRGGANTEAFF.

The chain employs TRBV15 and TRBJ1-4; 9 bases are a match to TRBD1. Germline CDR1 reads LNHNV; CDR2 reads YYDKDF (reference sequence). The CDR3 is 12 amino acids. With V trimmed by 5 bases and J by 13 bases, 5 bases remained unmatched. For the CDR3, the DNA is TGTGCCACCAGCCTGAGACAGGGGGGACTGTTTTTT. Translating gives CATSLRQGGLFF.

The chain joins TRBV27 to TRBJ2-3, with 7 bases that match TRBD1. Per the germline V gene, CDR1 is MNHEY and CDR2 is SMNVEV (reference sequence). The V and J ends lost 4 bases and 2 bases, in that order; junction bases with no gene match: 9. This CDR3 contains 16 residues. The CDR3 DNA follows: TGTGCCAGCAGTTCATTGCCGGGACAGAACACAGATACGCAGTATTTT. Translation gives CASSSLPGQNTDTQYF.

The chain couples TRBV9 to TRBJ2-1; 9 nucleotides line up with TRBD1. V was pared by 3 bases and J by 10 bases, with 2 bases of the junction left unmatched. This CDR3 has 12 residues. Germline V gene data show CDR1 as SGDLS and CDR2 as YYNGEE. The CDR3 loop reads CASSGTGGEQFF. For the CDR3, the DNA is TGTGCCAGCAGCGGAACAGGGGGCGAGCAGTTCTTC.

This clone appeared a few times. The chain has TRBV4-3 and TRBJ1-1; a weak D match, TRBD1 (5 bases). Trimming stripped 1 base from V and 1 base from J, with 10 bases between. The V gene's germline CDR1 is LGHNA and CDR2 YSLEER. The CDR3 has 15 residues. The CDR3 nucleotides read TGCGCCAGCAGCCAAGGGGCCAGGGAGAACACTGAAGCTTTCTTT. It is translated as CASSQGARENTEAFF.

V is TRBV19 and J is TRBJ2-7; 7 positions match TRBD1. The CDR3 extends over 14 amino acids. CDR1 and CDR2 from the germline V gene are LNHDA and SQIVND (reference sequence). J gave up 2 bases and V 4 bases, and 5 bases lay outside the gene matches. The CDR3 coding sequence is TGTGCCAGTAGTACAACCGGGACAGCCTACGAGCAGTACTTC. This codes for CASSTTGTAYEQYF.

DNA of the CDR3: TGTGCCAGCAGCCAAAGACTAGCGGGATATACCGGGGAGCTGTTTTTT. It specifies CASSQRLAGYTGELFF. J is TRBJ2-2 and V is TRBV7-2; 11 bases match TRBD2. The germline V gene encodes CDR1 SGHTA and CDR2 FQGNSA. The CDR3 consists of 16 residues. V lost 5 bases, J lost 5 bases, and 7 bases stayed unmatched.

This clone was observed a few times. This chain connects TRBV4-3 to TRBJ2-7, with 10 bases lining up with TRBD2. This CDR3 comprises 15 residues. Germline assignment: CDR1 LGHNA and CDR2 YSLEER. The junction had 3 bases not matched to a gene; V was cut back by 4 bases and J by 0 bases. The CDR3, as DNA: TGCGCCAGCAGCCCGAGGACTAGCGGCTCCTACGAGCAGTACTTC. This translates into CASSPRTSGSYEQYF.

In this sample, this clone turned up once. J is TRBJ1-5 and V is TRBV28; tentative D call: TRBD1 (6 bases). Germline CDR1 MDHEN, CDR2 SYDVKM. Trimming removed 6 bases from V and 5 bases from J, with 20 bases in between. The CDR3 has 16 residues. In DNA form, the CDR3 reads TGTGCCAGCAGAACCTACCCCGGACAGACAGATCAGCCCCAGCATTTT. This codes for CASRTYPGQTDQPQHF.

The chain combines TRBV28 with TRBJ2-1, with TRBD2 matching over 9 bases. Germline V lookup: CDR1 MDHEN, CDR2 SYDVKM. V lost 4 bases and J lost 2; bases outside the gene matches: 3. The CDR3 has 15 amino acids. This chain's CDR3 is CASSSSGATYNEQFF. CDR3 sequence (DNA): TGTGCCAGCAGTTCTAGCGGGGCTACCTACAATGAGCAGTTCTTC. The full variable domain, completed using reference TRBV28 and TRBJ2-1, is DVKVTQSSRYLVKRTGEKVFLECVQDMDHENMFWYRQDPGLGLRLIYFSYDVKMKEKGDIPEGYSVSREKKERFSLILESASTNQTSMYLCASSSSGATYNEQFFGPGTRLTVL.

V gene TRBV29-1 combines with J gene TRBJ2-7; 14 bases are shared with TRBD2. Germline-derived CDR1 and CDR2 are SQVTM and ANQGSEA. The CDR3 totals 16 residues. After removal of 5 bases from V and 2 bases from J, the junction contained 8 bases not matched to a gene. The CDR3 DNA reads as TGCAGCGTTATCGGACTAGCGGGAGGACCTACCTACGAGCAGTACTTC. It codes for CSVIGLAGGPTYEQYF.